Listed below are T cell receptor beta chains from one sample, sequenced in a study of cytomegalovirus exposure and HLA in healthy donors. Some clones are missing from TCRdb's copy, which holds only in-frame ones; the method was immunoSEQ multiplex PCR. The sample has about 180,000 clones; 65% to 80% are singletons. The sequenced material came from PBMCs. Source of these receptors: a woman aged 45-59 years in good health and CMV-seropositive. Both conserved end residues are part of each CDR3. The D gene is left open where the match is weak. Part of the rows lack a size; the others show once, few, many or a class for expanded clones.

cdr3_nt: TGTGCCATCAGTGAGTCGGGGACACCGAACACTGAAGCTTTCTTT; cdr3_aa: CAISESGTPNTEAFF; v_call: TRBV10-3; d_call: -; clone_size: -; j_call: TRBJ1-1
cdr3_nt: TGTGCCAGCAGCGAAACAGGCCCTGAAGCTTTCTTT; cdr3_aa: CASSETGPEAFF; v_call: TRBV7-2; d_call: -; clone_size: -; j_call: TRBJ1-1
cdr3_nt: TGTGCCAGCTCACCAAGTCGGCAGGGGCCAGATACGCAGTATTTT; cdr3_aa: CASSPSRQGPDTQYF; v_call: TRBV18; d_call: -; clone_size: -; j_call: TRBJ2-3
cdr3_nt: TGTGCCAGCAGTTCAAAAGGACAGGTTTATGGCTACACCTTC; cdr3_aa: CASSSKGQVYGYTF; v_call: TRBV28; d_call: TRBD1; clone_size: -; j_call: TRBJ1-2
cdr3_nt: TGTGCTAGTGGTTTGGTAAAGGGTAGGGACAGCCTTTCCTACGAGCAGTACTTC; cdr3_aa: CASGLVKGRDSLSYEQYF; v_call: TRBV12-5; d_call: TRBD1; clone_size: -; j_call: TRBJ2-7
cdr3_nt: TGTGCCAGCAGCATCGGGGGGGACTCCTACGAGCAGTACTTC; cdr3_aa: CASSIGGDSYEQYF; v_call: TRBV7-9; d_call: TRBD2; clone_size: -; j_call: TRBJ2-7
cdr3_nt: TGCGCCAGCAGCTCCGGAGGGAGACAGGGACACACCGGGGAGCTGTTTTTT; cdr3_aa: CASSSGGRQGHTGELFF; v_call: TRBV4-1; d_call: -; clone_size: -; j_call: TRBJ2-2
cdr3_nt: TGTGCCAGTAGTATAGCCTCCGGAGTTCCTACTGAAGCTTTCTTT; cdr3_aa: CASSIASGVPTEAFF; v_call: TRBV19; d_call: -; clone_size: -; j_call: TRBJ1-1
cdr3_nt: TGTGCCAGCAGTTTATGGGGCATCGCGAACACCGGGGAGCTGTTTTTT; cdr3_aa: CASSLWGIANTGELFF; v_call: TRBV28; d_call: -; clone_size: -; j_call: TRBJ2-2
cdr3_nt: TGCGCCAGCAGGCAGGGGCGGGACGAGCAGTACTTC; cdr3_aa: CASRQGRDEQYF; v_call: TRBV5-1; d_call: -; clone_size: -; j_call: TRBJ2-7
cdr3_nt: TGCGCCAGCAGCCAAGATATTAGACAGGGAGACTTTAACACCGGGGAGCTGTTTTTT; cdr3_aa: CASSQDIRQGDFNTGELFF; v_call: TRBV4-1; d_call: TRBD1; clone_size: -; j_call: TRBJ2-2
cdr3_nt: TGTGCCAGCAGCGTTGCGGGAATAACAGATACGCAGTATTTT; cdr3_aa: CASSVAGITDTQYF; v_call: TRBV9; d_call: -; clone_size: -; j_call: TRBJ2-3
cdr3_nt: TGTGCCAGCAGCTTAGCAGGTAACGAAGCTTTCTTT; cdr3_aa: CASSLAGNEAFF; v_call: TRBV11-2; d_call: -; clone_size: -; j_call: TRBJ1-1
cdr3_nt: TGTGCCAGCAGCGTGGCTGGCGAGGCCTACGAGCAGTACTTC; cdr3_aa: CASSVAGEAYEQYF; v_call: TRBV7-9; d_call: -; clone_size: -; j_call: TRBJ2-7
cdr3_nt: TGTGCCAGCAGCTTAGAGGAACAGGGGTCCTATGGCTACACCTTC; cdr3_aa: CASSLEEQGSYGYTF; v_call: TRBV7-2; d_call: TRBD1; clone_size: few; j_call: TRBJ1-2
cdr3_nt: TGCGCCAGCAGCTCCCCGGGACAGCAAGAGACCCAGTACTTC; cdr3_aa: CASSSPGQQETQYF; v_call: TRBV5-1; d_call: TRBD1; clone_size: few; j_call: TRBJ2-5
cdr3_nt: TGTGCCAGCAGACCTCCATCCCGCAGCTATGGCTACACCTTC; cdr3_aa: CASRPPSRSYGYTF; v_call: TRBV6-5; d_call: -; clone_size: -; j_call: TRBJ1-2
cdr3_nt: TGTGCCAGCAGCATCCGGACAGGACCGGGCTATGGCTACACCTTC; cdr3_aa: CASSIRTGPGYGYTF; v_call: TRBV7-2; d_call: TRBD1; clone_size: -; j_call: TRBJ1-2
cdr3_nt: TGTGCCAGCTCCACGACAGGGGAGCAGACAGATACGCAGTATTTT; cdr3_aa: CASSTTGEQTDTQYF; v_call: TRBV18; d_call: TRBD1; clone_size: -; j_call: TRBJ2-3
cdr3_nt: TGCAGCGTTCGGCGGGGGGGCTCTGGAGATACGCAGTATTTT; cdr3_aa: CSVRRGGSGDTQYF; v_call: TRBV29-1; d_call: TRBD2; clone_size: few; j_call: TRBJ2-3
cdr3_nt: TGTGCCAGCAGTCTCTGGGCTAGCGGGCACTACGAGCAGTACTTC; cdr3_aa: CASSLWASGHYEQYF; v_call: TRBV27; d_call: TRBD2; clone_size: -; j_call: TRBJ2-7
cdr3_nt: TGTGCCAGCAGCTTCACGGGACAGGGGGGAGAGACCCAGTACTTC; cdr3_aa: CASSFTGQGGETQYF; v_call: TRBV6-1; d_call: TRBD1; clone_size: -; j_call: TRBJ2-5
cdr3_nt: TGTGCCAGCAGCTCTGGACAGGGGGACGGGAAGACTGAAGCTTTCTTT; cdr3_aa: CASSSGQGDGKTEAFF; v_call: TRBV5-4; d_call: TRBD1; clone_size: -; j_call: TRBJ1-1
cdr3_nt: TGCAGCGTTAGGACAGGGGTGGAAGATTCACCCCTCCACTTT; cdr3_aa: CSVRTGVEDSPLHF; v_call: TRBV29-1; d_call: TRBD1; clone_size: -; j_call: TRBJ1-6
cdr3_nt: TGTGCCAGCGTGGCGCAGGGGGGTTCCTACGAGCAGTACTTC; cdr3_aa: CASVAQGGSYEQYF; v_call: TRBV2; d_call: -; clone_size: -; j_call: TRBJ2-7
cdr3_nt: TGTGCCAGCAGCCTTTTCTACGAGCAGTACTTC; cdr3_aa: CASSLFYEQYF; v_call: TRBV7-2; d_call: -; clone_size: once; j_call: TRBJ2-7
cdr3_nt: TGTGCCTCCCGAGGTAGACAGGGGGAGGGGTCTGGGGCCAACGTCCTGACTTTC; cdr3_aa: CASRGRQGEGSGANVLTF; v_call: TRBV9; d_call: TRBD1; clone_size: -; j_call: TRBJ2-6